This note documents a single TCR beta chain sequence. Authors' analysis steps: From reference gene primer amplification, estimates of nucleated cell counts were derived. Generated by immunoSEQ multiplex PCR, the TCRdb table keeps only in-frame clones and is missing some. The V and J calls and clone size are taken from that table; D and trimming were inferred from the DNA. The table records hundreds of thousands of clones, about nine tenths of them present only once. The CDR3 has 17 amino acids. CDR1 is LGHNA and CDR2 is YNFKEQ in the germline V gene. V gave up 1 base and J gave up 6 bases, with 18 bases separating them. The data originate from a study of blood T cell repertoires in COVID-19. For the study at large: The study drew acute and convalescent COVID-19 samples from the United States, Italy and Spain. PBMCs, B-cell-depleted T cells, or T cells provided the cDNA or gDNA that made up the material.

This TCR came from a woman in her twenties or thirties who had recovered from COVID-19. The chain links TRBV4-2 to TRBJ1-4; D might be TRBD1 (6 bases). The specimen was peripheral blood. As DNA, the CDR3 is TGTGCCAGCAGCCAAGCCATCCATTGGGGGCCGGATGAAAAACTGTTTTTT. Translation: CASSQAIHWGPDEKLFF.